This T cell receptor (beta chain) originates from a study of regulatory T cells in long-lasting Graves disease (dated by TCRdb to the early 2020s). Regarding the complete study: To count as having persistent Graves' disease, a patient had to have received antithyroid drug treatment for over 5 years with TSH receptor autoantibodies remaining persistently positive. This study used TCR sequencing and RNA sequencing of peripheral blood to compare persistent Graves' disease patients against newly diagnosed Graves' disease patients. TCR sequencing covered 13 persistent and 20 or so newly diagnosed Graves' disease patients, some 33 samples in total. On average, persistent Graves' disease patients in the clinical cohort had been on antithyroid drugs for about 10.3 years. The study took place in China and was registered as a clinical trial.

In the paper's terms, the time point label means: persistent/refractory GD, antithyroid drugs over 5 years with positive TRAb. For both TCR sequencing and RNA sequencing, RNA was extracted from PBMCs using TRIzol. The diagnosis of Graves' disease was made according to American Thyroid Association guidelines. Patients for the study were recruited at an endocrinology department in Xi'an, China. From each patient, approximately 9.9 milliliters of peripheral blood was collected into an EDTA anticoagulant tube. PBMCs were isolated by Ficoll Paque Plus density gradient separation without further T cell sorting. An Agilent 2100 Bioanalyzer and agarose gel were used to check RNA quality, while a NanoDrop 2000 measured RNA concentration. This clonotype was picked up many times. What this receptor recognizes is not known. No base-level quality is on record; no much larger clone is a single base apart. Points the paper makes about the study in general: More public clonotypes were shared among persistent patients (over 2,500) than among newly diagnosed patients (roughly 1,000). Compared with newly diagnosed patients, persistent Graves' disease patients had lower TCR Shannon entropy and fewer highly expanded clones, which suggests clonal expansion. Because the primary lesion, thyroid tissue, could not be accessed, the study looked at peripheral blood alone. Preferential use of TRBV28, TRBJ1-2 and TRBJ2-5 was observed in persistent disease, whereas TRBV20-1 and TRBJ2-1 were favored in newly diagnosed disease. As a limitation, the authors acknowledged that the small sample size may reduce accuracy. Sequencing and analysis were limited to the TCR beta chain.

At the junction V is shortened by 3 bases and J by 4 bases; bases outside the gene matches: 6. The CDR3 covers 15 residues, taking in both the cysteine and the phenylalanine. Only CDR3 DNA remains: 45 bases, in frame from the first base. The germline V gene gives CDR1 as KGHDR and CDR2 as SFDVKD. Library generation was performed with multiplex PCR. For sequencing, an Illumina HiSeq 4000 was employed. To build TCR beta libraries, CDR3 regions were amplified by Arm-PCR using iRepertoire HTBI primers. Gel purification was performed on PCR products prior to sequencing. From the authors' description of their analysis: Gene usage analysis of CDR3 amino acid clonotypes relied on the 60 or so TRBV and about 13 TRBJ segments identified across samples. Filtered high-quality paired reads were merged into contigs using COPE and FqMerger. BLAST was used to align contigs to IMGT TRBV, TRBD and TRBJ reference genes, with CDR3 defined following IMGT. Highly expanded clones were defined as clonotypes with a frequency above 0.1%. Shannon entropy served as the measure of repertoire diversity, while the Gini coefficient captured V-J evenness. Clonotypes shared by more than one individual were considered public. TCRdb cleaned the public reads at Q25 with fastp, built clones with MiXCR and kept in-frame beta chains. Rows with a matching CDR3 protein are joined into one entry that keeps the most common DNA and genes. Here the V and J calls rest on TCRdb's processing, not on the authors' analysis. The sample yields a few hundred thousand distinct CDR3 sequences; about 22% were counted once. The biggest ten clones account for 7.1% of the sample.

This sample comprised peripheral blood mononuclear cells (PBMCs), obtained when the disease was refractory, from a patient treated with antithyroid drugs. This TCR came from a female donor with Graves disease. The V and J genes are TRBV24-1 and TRBJ2-5, with TRBD1 matching 8 junction bases. This receptor has the CDR3 CATSDAQGARETQYF. In nucleotides, the sequence is TGTGCCACCAGTGATGCTCAGGGGGCTCGAGAGACCCAGTACTTC.